This TCR beta chain was sequenced for a study of T cell responses to AZD1222 COVID-19 vaccine. Study-level results: Distributed over spike, vaccine-associated CD4 TCRs predominated at 160-218 and 743-854. Only five or six AZD1222 recipients were seropositive at baseline.

This CDR3 is built from 16 residues. The V segment lost 0 bases and the J segment 3 bases; nucleotides outside the gene matches: 5. Per the germline V gene, CDR1 is SGHNT and CDR2 is YYREEE (reference sequence). The method was immunoSEQ multiplex PCR; TCRdb's version includes in-frame clones alone and lacks a portion of them. The sample includes some 150,000 clones, roughly 90% of them seen just once. Details on this clone: Antigen: not known.

The sequence was collected from an adult who received the AZD1222 COVID-19 vaccine. The specimen comprised peripheral blood, sampled 28 days after the second AZD1222 dose. The rearrangement uses TRBV5-4 and TRBJ2-2, with TRBD2 identical over 7 bases. In DNA, the CDR3 is TGTGCCAGCAGCTTGGGTTTTGCGGGGGACACCGGGGAGCTGTTTTTT. This translates into CASSLGFAGDTGELFF.